This record concerns one T cell receptor beta chain sequence. Germline V gene data show CDR1 as LGHDT and CDR2 as YNNKEL (reference sequence). Trimming cost V 3 bases and J 3 bases; bases outside gene matches: 5. The CDR3 consists of 15 residues. These data are taken from a study of blood T cell repertoires in COVID-19. About the research overall: The United States, Italy and Spain supplied acute and convalescent COVID-19 samples. Nucleic acid was either cDNA or gDNA, and it came from T cells, B-cell-depleted T cells, or PBMCs.

The protocol was immunoSEQ multiplex PCR, while the TCRdb copy is restricted to in-frame clones and leaves out a portion. Of 120,000 to 150,000 clones in the sample, about 89% were seen once. This sequence originates from an elderly man with acute or convalescent COVID-19. Sequencing was done on a sample of peripheral blood. The V gene is TRBV3-1 (or the pseudogene TRBV3-2), the J gene TRBJ2-7; 10 nucleotides align to TRBD1. CDR3 DNA: TGTGCCAGCAGCCAGGGGGGACAGGGGAGCTACGAGCAGTACTTC. It yields the protein CASSQGGQGSYEQYF.